A selection of T cell receptor beta chains follows, all from one sample in a study of T cell responses to AZD1222 COVID-19 vaccine. The table came from immunoSEQ multiplex PCR; TCRdb's copy has only in-frame clones and leaves some out. The data show about 46,000 clones, around nine tenths seen once. Sequencing was performed on peripheral blood, taken 28 days after the second AZD1222 dose. The receptors come from an adult who received the AZD1222 COVID-19 vaccine. CDR3s include the opening cysteine and the closing phenylalanine or tryptophan. The order of the fields is V gene, D gene, J gene, clone size, CDR3 DNA, CDR3 protein. The D gene is left open where the match is weak. Clone size, where shown, is once, few, many, or a class for clones that have expanded.

TRBV27	-	TRBJ1-6	-	TGTGCCAGCAGTCCCCTCGGATCAAATTCACCCCTCCACTTT	CASSPLGSNSPLHF
TRBV19	TRBD2	TRBJ2-7	-	TGTGCCAGTAGTGGGCCCTTTCGGGAGGGAACCTACGAGCAGTACTTC	CASSGPFREGTYEQYF
TRBV19	-	TRBJ2-6	-	TGTGCCAGTAGCTCAGGGCCTGGGGCCAACGTCCTGACTTTC	CASSSGPGANVLTF
TRBV4-1	TRBD2	TRBJ2-1	-	TGCGCCAGCAGCCAAGCGGGAGGAAGCTCCTACAATGAGCAGTTCTTC	CASSQAGGSSYNEQFF
TRBV27	-	TRBJ2-5	-	TGTGCCAGCAGTGAGGGGTACTACCAAGAGACCCAGTACTTC	CASSEGYYQETQYF
TRBV7-9	TRBD2	TRBJ2-7	-	TGTGCCAGCAGCCAAATTGGTAGCGGGAGGCCAGCCTACGAGCAGTACTTC	CASSQIGSGRPAYEQYF
TRBV5-1	-	TRBJ1-5	-	TGCGCCAGCAGCGTCGGGACGGAACCCCATCAGCCCCAGCATTTT	CASSVGTEPHQPQHF
TRBV28	-	TRBJ2-5	-	TGTGCCAGCAGCACCCATCTATTTTACCAGGGGTGCCGAGAGACCCAGTACTTC	CASSTHLFYQGCRETQYF
TRBV4-1	-	TRBJ1-6	-	TGCGCCAGCAGCCAATTCCCTGGAGGTATCGGCCCAAATTCACCCCTCCACTTT	CASSQFPGGIGPNSPLHF
TRBV7-8	-	TRBJ2-3	-	TGTGCCAGCAGCTCTTATGGTGGCAGCAGCACAGATACGCAGTATTTT	CASSSYGGSSTDTQYF
TRBV2	-	TRBJ2-6	once	TGTGCCAGCAGTGAGCTCCACCCTGGGGCCAACGTCCTGACTTTC	CASSELHPGANVLTF
TRBV19	-	TRBJ2-7	-	TGTGCCAGTAGTATAGATGAGGGCAACGAGCAGTACTTC	CASSIDEGNEQYF
TRBV2	-	TRBJ2-7	-	TGTGCCAGCAGGTTAGAGCACGAGCAGTACTTC	CASRLEHEQYF
TRBV5-5	TRBD1	TRBJ1-6	-	TGTGCCAGCAGCGCACGGGACAGCTATAATTCACCCCTCCACTTT	CASSARDSYNSPLHF
TRBV9	TRBD2	TRBJ2-7	-	TGTGCCAGCAGCGTACAGGGACTAGCGGGAGCGGGCGAGCAGTACTTC	CASSVQGLAGAGEQYF
TRBV9	-	TRBJ2-1	-	TGTGCCAGCAGCGTAAGGTCTAGGAGGGAGTTAGTCTACAATGAGCAGTTCTTC	CASSVRSRRELVYNEQFF
TRBV7-8	-	TRBJ2-1	-	TGTGCCAGCAGCTTAGATCCCACCGCCTACAATGAGCAGTTCTTC	CASSLDPTAYNEQFF
TRBV7-2	TRBD1	TRBJ2-7	-	TGTGCCAGCAGCTCGGACAGGGTGCCTTCCTACGAGCAGTACTTC	CASSSDRVPSYEQYF
TRBV10-3	TRBD2	TRBJ2-7	-	TGTGCCATCAGTGGAAAGATAGGTACTAGCGGGAGAAGTAGTCAAGCGATTGAGCAGTACTTC	CAISGKIGTSGRSSQAIEQYF
TRBV5-4	TRBD2	TRBJ2-1	-	TGTGCCAGCAGCCCTGGACTAGAGTACAATGAGCAGTTCTTC	CASSPGLEYNEQFF
TRBV6-1	-	TRBJ1-5	-	TGTGCCAGCAGTGAGTTTAGCAATCAGCCCCAGCATTTT	CASSEFSNQPQHF
TRBV15	-	TRBJ1-4	-	TGTGCCACCAGCAGAGGGGCAGGGGCCAGAGAAAAACTGTTTTTT	CATSRGAGAREKLFF